What follows are 18 T cell receptor beta chains derived from one specimen sequenced in a study of OX40 agonist ivuxolimab in advanced cancers. Assay: immunoSEQ multiplex PCR; the TCRdb copy retains only in-frame clones and omits some. The sample yields around 40,000 clones, roughly 86% seen once. Sequences were derived from CD4+ or CD8+ T cells sorted from blood, sampled in a trial of the OX40 agonist ivuxolimab. The receptors derive from an adult with an advanced solid tumor such as melanoma, head and neck, liver or kidney cancer.

The gene calls are TRBV5-6 and TRBJ1-2, with TRBD1 identical over 9 bases. Trimming cost V 4 bases and J 4 bases; bases outside gene matches: 8. Per the germline V gene, CDR1 is SGHDT and CDR2 is YYEEEE. The length of the CDR3 is 15 residues. CDR3 residues: CASSPTGGDRYGYTF. In DNA form, the CDR3 reads TGTGCCAGCAGCCCAACAGGGGGCGACCGCTATGGCTACACCTTC.

In its sample, this clone was seen once. J is TRBJ2-7 and V is TRBV5-1; 10 nucleotides match TRBD1. With 6 bases clipped from V and 2 bases from J, the junction kept 5 bases outside the gene matches. Germline assignment: CDR1 SGHRS and CDR2 YFSETQ. This CDR3 contains 14 residues. The CDR3 loop reads CASTGTGVAYEQYF. The CDR3 DNA reads TGCGCCAGCACGGGGACAGGGGTCGCCTACGAGCAGTACTTC.

V is TRBV6-1 and J is TRBJ2-7, with D unresolved. CDR1 MNHNS and CDR2 SASEGT come from the germline V gene. V dropped 0 bases and J dropped 4 bases, with 4 bases sitting between them. This CDR3 contains 12 residues. The CDR3 is CASSEASYEQYF. For the CDR3, the DNA is TGTGCCAGCAGTGAAGCGAGTTACGAGCAGTACTTC.

The CDR3 coding sequence is TGTGCCAGCAGCTTAGGGACTAGGGGGAACACCGGGGAGCTGTTTTTT. It encodes CASSLGTRGNTGELFF. J is TRBJ2-2 and V is TRBV7-2; 7 bases line up with TRBD2. This CDR3 spans 16 amino acids. The trim removed 1 base at V and 1 base at J, leaving 3 bases unmatched. The germline V gene has CDR1 SGHTA and CDR2 FQGNSA.

This rearrangement joins TRBV7-2 to TRBJ2-7, with 9 bases that match TRBD1. Germline values: CDR1 SGHTA, CDR2 FQGNSA. The CDR3 is 13 residues long. J was trimmed by 5 bases and V by 4 bases; bases with no gene match: 3. In DNA form, the CDR3 reads TGTGCCAGCAGCTCCGACAGGGGGAACGAGCAGTACTTC. It specifies CASSSDRGNEQYF. Complete variable domain (other parts from reference TRBV7-2 and TRBJ2-7): GAGVSQSPSNKVTEKGKDVELRCDPISGHTALYWYRQSLGQGLEFLIYFQGNSAPDKSGLPSDRFSAERTGGSVSTLTIQRTQQEDSAVYLCASSSDRGNEQYFGPGTRLTVT.

This chain joins TRBV5-1 and TRBJ2-3; 9 bases fit TRBD2. Germline V gene sequence: CDR1 SGHRS, CDR2 YFSETQ. Trimming cost V 3 bases and J 2 bases; bases outside gene matches: 4. The CDR3 is 15 residues long. The CDR3 region has the DNA TGCGCCAGCAGCTCGGAGCGGGGGGACACAGATACGCAGTATTTT. Its translation is CASSSERGDTDTQYF. Based on the CDR3 plus reference TRBV5-1 and TRBJ2-3, the full variable domain is KAGVTQTPRYLIKTRGQQVTLSCSPISGHRSVSWYQQTPGQGLQFLFEYFSETQRNKGNFPGRFSGRQFSNSRSEMNVSTLELGDSALYLCASSSERGDTDTQYFGPGTRLTVL.

The V gene is TRBV19, the J gene TRBJ2-5; 15 bases line up with TRBD2. Looked up from germline, CDR1 is LNHDA and CDR2 is SQIVND (reference sequence). The CDR3 contains 18 residues. V lost 7 bases to trimming and J lost 2 bases; unmatched junction nucleotides: 11. This CDR3 is CASTPGLAGGRLQETQYF. In DNA, the CDR3 is TGTGCCAGTACCCCCGGACTAGCGGGAGGGCGGTTGCAAGAGACCCAGTACTTC.

The chain links TRBV5-1 to TRBJ1-2; D remains unclear. Germline CDR1 SGHRS, CDR2 YFSETQ. The CDR3 length is 14 residues. V shed 6 bases and J shed 1 base, with 13 bases lying between them. This CDR3 reads CASKVADLNYGYTF. The CDR3 DNA reads TGCGCCAGCAAAGTCGCAGACCTTAACTATGGCTACACCTTC.

This chain uses TRBV7-9 with TRBJ2-7, with D perhaps matching TRBD1 (5 bases). Trimming shortened V by 2 bases and J by 1 base, and 12 bases separated the two germline ends. Germline-derived CDR1 and CDR2 are SEHNR and FQNEAQ (reference sequence). This CDR3 region has 15 residues. CDR3 loop: CASSLSGAESYEQYF. The CDR3 nucleotides are TGTGCCAGCAGCTTAAGTGGGGCCGAGTCCTACGAGCAGTACTTC.

The gene calls are TRBV14 and TRBJ1-5, with D tentatively TRBD1 (5 bases). The CDR3 extends over 18 amino acids. Trimming pared 3 bases from V and 0 bases from J, leaving 18 bases between. Germline CDR1 is SGHDN and CDR2 is FVKESK. The CDR3 is CASSHEYGADYSNQPQHF. CDR3 DNA sequence: TGTGCCAGCAGCCACGAATACGGGGCGGACTATAGCAATCAGCCCCAGCATTTT.

The chain couples TRBV10-3 to TRBJ1-5, with D possibly TRBD1 on 6 matching bases. The CDR3 length is 15 residues. Per germline, CDR1 ENHRY and CDR2 SYGVKD. The V end lost 4 bases, the J end lost 2 bases, and 12 bases lay between the germline ends. For the CDR3, the DNA is TGTGCCATCAGTGGGGTAGGGGGTGGCAATCAGCCCCAGCATTTT. This translates into CAISGVGGGNQPQHF.

This clone was detected only a few times. The rearrangement joins TRBV29-1 to TRBJ1-3, with D unclear. Germline assignment: CDR1 SQVTM and CDR2 ANQGSEA. This CDR3 is 12 amino acids long. The germline V and J ends were trimmed by 5 bases and 4 bases, with 9 bases remaining between them. The CDR3 protein is CSVKGRGNTIYF. CDR3 nucleotide sequence: TGCAGCGTTAAGGGTCGCGGAAACACCATATATTTT.

The chain recombines TRBV5-6 with TRBJ2-5, with D hard to call. This CDR3 region has 13 residues. CDR1 and CDR2 from the germline V gene are SGHDT and YYEEEE. V lost 2 bases to trimming and J lost 7 bases, with 12 bases between them. CDR3 sequence (DNA): TGTGCCAGCAGCTTAGCTGGTTTTGGGACCCAGTACTTC. Translating gives CASSLAGFGTQYF.

The CDR3: CASSPLSGGIYEQYF. The CDR3 DNA follows: TGTGCCAGCAGCCCACTTAGCGGGGGGATCTACGAGCAGTACTTC. The V gene is TRBV7-8, the J gene TRBJ2-7; TRBD2 matches at 10 bases. In germline, CDR1 is SGHVS, CDR2 FQNEAQ. The J segment lost 3 bases and the V segment lost 5 bases, leaving 7 bases of the junction unmatched. This CDR3 is built from 15 residues.

The chain employs TRBV4-1 and TRBJ2-1, with 9 bases that match TRBD1. Germline V lookup: CDR1 MGHRA, CDR2 YSYEKL. The CDR3 consists of 16 residues. The J segment lost 8 bases and the V segment lost 0 bases, leaving 8 bases of the junction unmatched. As DNA, the CDR3 is TGCGCCAGCAGCCAAGACCGGGACAGGGTTGGGGATGAGCAGTTCTTC. It yields the protein CASSQDRDRVGDEQFF.

This sequence joins TRBV25-1 and TRBJ2-5; D is unclear. The germline CDR1 and CDR2 sequences are MGHDK and SYGVNS. The V and J ends lost 4 bases and 4 bases respectively, with 7 bases between them. CDR3 length: 12 residues. The CDR3 bases are TGTGCCAGCAGTGCCGCGGCAGAGACCCAGTACTTC. Encoded protein: CASSAAAETQYF.

The chain is built from TRBV19 and TRBJ1-3; D might be TRBD1 (6 bases). CDR3 size: 15 residues. The germline V gene encodes CDR1 LNHDA and CDR2 SQIVND (reference sequence). Deletions cut 3 bases from V and 2 bases from J, with 11 bases between. DNA of the CDR3: TGTGCCAGTAGTATCGGTGGGACAACTGGAAACACCATATATTTT. It translates to CASSIGGTTGNTIYF. The entire variable domain, with the rest obtained from reference TRBV19 and TRBJ1-3, is as follows: DGGITQSPKYLFRKEGQNVTLSCEQNLNHDAMYWYRQDPGQGLRLIYYSQIVNDFQKGDIAEGYSVSREKKESFPLTVTSAQKNPTAFYLCASSIGGTTGNTIYFGEGSWLTVV.

The chain has TRBV29-1 and TRBJ2-2, with D unresolved. CDR3 length equals 15 residues. Germline CDR1 reads SQVTM; CDR2 reads ANQGSEA. The V end lost 3 bases, the J end lost 1 base, and 12 bases lay between the germline ends. In DNA, the CDR3 is TGCAGCGTTGACAACCCGGCAGGGAACACCGGGGAGCTGTTTTTT. Translation: CSVDNPAGNTGELFF.